A selection of T cell receptor beta chains follows, all from one sample in a study of response to subunit inactivated influenza vaccine. Via MiXCR, TCRdb re-called the RT-PCR reads, giving one row per CDR3 protein. Of fewer than 700,000 distinct CDR3 sequences in the sample, roughly 13% are singletons; the top ten hold about 12%. The sample here was PBMCs from blood, taken roughly 47 days after vaccination. Receptors originate from a man aged 50-60 years who received an inactivated influenza vaccine. Both conserved end residues are part of each CDR3. The D gene is left open where the match is weak. Expanded clones are given a class, and other clones once, few, many or no size at all.

d_gene	v_gene	abundance	j_gene	CDR3aa	CDR3nt
.	TRBV21-1	.	TRBJ2-5	CASRGQQQETQYF	TGTGCCAGCAGGGGACAGCAACAAGAGACCCAGTACTTC
.	TRBV20-1	few	TRBJ2-1	CSARWSVNEQFF	TGCAGTGCTAGATGGTCAGTGAATGAGCAGTTCTTC
TRBD2	TRBV7-8	.	TRBJ2-7	CASSFDPGTSDEQYF	TGTGCCAGCAGCTTTGACCCCGGGACTAGTGACGAGCAGTACTTC
.	TRBV29-1	.	TRBJ2-2	CSVEKGGTGELFF	TGCAGCGTTGAAAAGGGGGGCACCGGGGAGCTGTTTTTT
.	TRBV5-5	few	TRBJ1-4	CASSPADRDTEKLFF	TGTGCCAGCAGTCCAGCCGACCGGGACACTGAAAAACTGTTTTTT
.	TRBV29-1	few	TRBJ2-7	CSVEAGRNYEQYF	TGCAGCGTTGAAGCTGGCAGAAACTACGAGCAGTACTTC
.	TRBV4-2	.	TRBJ2-1	CASSQVKGLASYNEQIF	TGTGCCAGCAGCCAAGTGAAGGGGCTAGCCTCCTACAATGAGCAGATCTTC
TRBD2	TRBV11-3	.	TRBJ2-1	CASSSRRLRGLAESSYNEQFF	TGTGCCAGCAGCTCCCGGCGGCTTAGGGGACTAGCGGAAAGCTCCTACAATGAGCAGTTCTTC
TRBD2	TRBV7-9	.	TRBJ2-7	CASSLALADLSYEQYF	TGTGCCAGCAGCTTAGCTCTAGCGGATCTCTCCTACGAGCAGTACTTC
.	TRBV2	few	TRBJ2-5	CASIRAQETQYF	TGTGCCAGCATAAGGGCTCAAGAGACCCAGTACTTC
.	TRBV6-5	.	TRBJ2-2	CASSYTLATGELFF	TGTGCCAGCAGTTACACCCTAGCGACCGGGGAGCTGTTTTTT
TRBD1	TRBV11-1	.	TRBJ2-6	CASSTRDRGPSGANVLTF	TGTGCCAGCAGCACCCGGGACAGGGGACCCTCTGGGGCCAACGTCCTGACTTTC
TRBD1	TRBV18	few	TRBJ2-7	CASSPNAGTASYEQYF	TGTGCCAGCTCACCCAACGCCGGGACAGCCTCCTACGAGCAGTACTTC
TRBD2	TRBV28	few	TRBJ2-7	CASRRAFGGAYEQYF	TGTGCCAGCAGGCGAGCGTTCGGGGGGGCCTACGAGCAGTACTTC
TRBD1	TRBV7-9	.	TRBJ1-2	CASSPVKTGGGYTF	TGTGCCAGCAGCCCCGTTAAGACAGGGGGAGGCTACACCTTC
TRBD2	TRBV20-1	.	TRBJ2-1	CSARTGLAAYNEQFF	TGCAGTGCTAGGACGGGACTAGCGGCTTACAATGAGCAGTTCTTC
.	TRBV12-3/TRBV12-4	few	TRBJ1-5	CASSWGGEGRPQHF	TGTGCCAGCAGTTGGGGGGGGGAAGGGAGGCCCCAGCATTTT
.	TRBV12-3/TRBV12-4	.	TRBJ2-1	CASSPGGPGNEQFF	TGTGCCAGCAGTCCTGGAGGCCCGGGGAATGAGCAGTTCTTC
.	TRBV5-6	many	TRBJ2-7	CASSLSRSSYEQYF	TGTGCCAGCAGCTTGTCCCGGTCCTCCTACGAGCAGTACTTC
.	TRBV29-1	.	TRBJ1-5	CSVVVGVGQPQHF	TGCAGCGTTGTTGTCGGGGTTGGGCAGCCCCAGCATTTT
.	TRBV29-1	.	TRBJ2-5	CSVAPRVHQETQYF	TGCAGCGTTGCCCCTCGAGTTCACCAAGAGACCCAGTACTTC
TRBD2	TRBV5-1	few	TRBJ2-3	CASSLGSSGGGDTQYF	TGCGCCAGCAGCTTGGGAAGTAGCGGGGGGGGAGATACGCAGTATTTT
TRBD2	TRBV7-9	many	TRBJ2-5	CASSFGGRRETQYF	TGTGCCAGCAGCTTCGGCGGGAGACGAGAGACCCAGTACTTC
TRBD1	TRBV20-1	few	TRBJ1-3	CSAPGQGGNTIYF	TGCAGTGCGCCGGGACAGGGGGGAAACACCATATATTTT
.	TRBV20-1	few	TRBJ2-3	CSAVLLEGYTDTQYF	TGCAGTGCTGTACTTCTGGAAGGGTACACAGATACGCAGTATTTT
.	TRBV4-2	.	TRBJ2-1	CASSQDLIRAYNEQFF	TGTGCCAGCAGCCAAGATTTAATACGAGCCTACAATGAGCAGTTCTTC
TRBD1	TRBV12-3/TRBV12-4	many	TRBJ1-2	CASSAYRGHGYTF	TGTGCCAGCAGTGCCTACAGGGGGCATGGCTACACCTTC
.	TRBV29-1	many	TRBJ2-2	CSVEDRRRGNTGELFF	TGCAGCGTTGAAGATAGGCGACGGGGGAACACCGGGGAGCTGTTTTTT
TRBD2	TRBV28	few	TRBJ2-4	CASMTLSKASGSGAKNIQYF	TGTGCCAGCATGACGCTCTCGAAGGCTAGCGGGAGTGGAGCCAAAAACATTCAGTACTTC